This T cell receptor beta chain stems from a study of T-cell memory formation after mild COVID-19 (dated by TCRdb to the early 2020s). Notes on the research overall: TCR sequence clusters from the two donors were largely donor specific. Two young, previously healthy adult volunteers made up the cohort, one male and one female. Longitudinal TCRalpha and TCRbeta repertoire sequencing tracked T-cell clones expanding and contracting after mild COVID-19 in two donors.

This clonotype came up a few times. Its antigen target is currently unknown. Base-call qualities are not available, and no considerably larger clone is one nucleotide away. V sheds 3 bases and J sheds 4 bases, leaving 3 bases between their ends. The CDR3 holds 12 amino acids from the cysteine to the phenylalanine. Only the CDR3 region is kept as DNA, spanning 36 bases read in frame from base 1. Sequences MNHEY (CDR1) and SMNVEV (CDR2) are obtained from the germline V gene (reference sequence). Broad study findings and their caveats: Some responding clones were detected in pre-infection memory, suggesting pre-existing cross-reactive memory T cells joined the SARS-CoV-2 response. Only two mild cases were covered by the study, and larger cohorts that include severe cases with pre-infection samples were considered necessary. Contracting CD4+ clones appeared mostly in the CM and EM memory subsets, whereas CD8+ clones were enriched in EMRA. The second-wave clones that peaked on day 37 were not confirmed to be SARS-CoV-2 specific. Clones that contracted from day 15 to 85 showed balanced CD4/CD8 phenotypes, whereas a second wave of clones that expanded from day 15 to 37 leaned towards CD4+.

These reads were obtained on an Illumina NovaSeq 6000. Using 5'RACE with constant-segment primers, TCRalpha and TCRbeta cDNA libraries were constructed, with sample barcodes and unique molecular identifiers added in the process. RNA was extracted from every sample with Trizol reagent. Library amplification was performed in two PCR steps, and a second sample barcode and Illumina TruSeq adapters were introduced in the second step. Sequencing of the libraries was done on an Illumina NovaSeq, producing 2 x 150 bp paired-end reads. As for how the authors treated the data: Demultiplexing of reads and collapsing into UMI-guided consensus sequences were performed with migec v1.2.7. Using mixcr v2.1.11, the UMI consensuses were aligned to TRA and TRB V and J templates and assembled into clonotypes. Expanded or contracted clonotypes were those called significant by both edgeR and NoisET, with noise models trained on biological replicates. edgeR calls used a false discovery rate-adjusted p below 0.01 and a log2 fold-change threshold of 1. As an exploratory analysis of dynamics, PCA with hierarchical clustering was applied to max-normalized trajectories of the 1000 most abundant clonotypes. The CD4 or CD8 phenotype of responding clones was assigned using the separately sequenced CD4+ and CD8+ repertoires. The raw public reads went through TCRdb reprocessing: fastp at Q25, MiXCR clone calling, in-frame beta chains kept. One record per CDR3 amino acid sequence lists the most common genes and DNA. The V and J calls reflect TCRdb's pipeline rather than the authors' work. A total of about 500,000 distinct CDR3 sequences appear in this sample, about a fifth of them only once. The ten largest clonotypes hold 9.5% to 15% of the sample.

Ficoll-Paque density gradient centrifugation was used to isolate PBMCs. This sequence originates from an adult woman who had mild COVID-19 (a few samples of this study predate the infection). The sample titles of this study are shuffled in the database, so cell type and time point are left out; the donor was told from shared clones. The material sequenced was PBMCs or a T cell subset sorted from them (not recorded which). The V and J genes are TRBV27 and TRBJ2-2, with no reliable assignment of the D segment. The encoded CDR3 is CASSFLTGELFF. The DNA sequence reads TGTGCCAGCAGTTTTCTCACCGGGGAGCTGTTTTTT.